This TCR beta chain was documented in a study of blood T cell repertoires in COVID-19. Background on the study: Samples came from the United States, Italy and Spain, spanning acute and convalescent COVID-19.

CDR3 length equals 15 residues. Germline-derived CDR1 and CDR2 are MNHEY and SVGAGI. The V gene lost 6 bases and the J gene lost 3 bases, with 17 bases spanning the gap. Authors' methods: Researchers report that nucleated cell counts were estimated from reference gene primer amplification. Sequencing was performed with immunoSEQ multiplex PCR; in TCRdb, only in-frame clones are kept and a portion is missing. V and J calls and clone size are as listed in that table; D and trimming were resolved from the DNA. The sample shows roughly 320,000 clones, over 75% of them seen only once. This clonotype was sampled from a human donor in a cohort sampled during active COVID-19. The sample was peripheral blood. This chain uses TRBV6-5 with TRBJ1-1, with a weak D call TRBD1 (6 bases). DNA of the CDR3: TGTGCCAGCAGGCCAAGACAGGTGGGGCACACTGAAGCTTTCTTT. Encoded protein: CASRPRQVGHTEAFF.